The 26 T cell receptor beta chains presented below share a single source sample, sequenced in a study of early T cells in non-severe SARS-CoV-2 infection. TCRdb redid the calling of the 5' RACE reads with MiXCR, one entry per CDR3 protein. The data show about 77,000 distinct CDR3 sequences, with roughly a sixth seen just once and about 3% held by the top ten. The sequencing sample was made of whole blood. These receptors were collected from an adult who was a healthcare worker with PCR-confirmed SARS-CoV-2 infection or an uninfected control (not recorded which).

Ten or more counts support this clonotype. The chain joins TRBV11-2 to TRBJ2-6; D remains ambiguous. The germline gives CDR1 SGHAT, CDR2 FQNNGV. The CDR3 extends over 15 amino acids. V was clipped by 5 bases and J by 4 bases, with 12 bases between them. The CDR3 sequence is CASSLELSGANVLTF. The DNA for the CDR3 is TGTGCCAGCAGCCTGGAATTATCGGGGGCCAACGTCCTGACTTTC.

V usage is TRBV10-3 and J usage is TRBJ2-7, with TRBD1 identical over 7 bases. This CDR3 comprises 15 residues. Germline V lookup: CDR1 ENHRY, CDR2 SYGVKD. V lost 5 bases to trimming and J lost 5 bases; unmatched junction nucleotides: 12. DNA for the CDR3: TGTGCCATCAGTACCTCCGGGACAGAAACGCACGAGCAGTACTTC. Protein product: CAISTSGTETHEQYF.

Many counts were recorded for this clonotype. The CDR3 DNA reads as TGTGCCAGCAGTTTAGACGCTAACGAGCAGTACTTC. Protein product: CASSLDANEQYF. This sequence joins TRBV27 and TRBJ2-7; D not resolved. CDR3 length: 12 amino acids. The V end was cut by 2 bases, the J end by 5 bases, with 7 bases between. Germline assignment: CDR1 MNHEY and CDR2 SMNVEV (reference sequence).

This clonotype was counted a few times. This chain uses TRBV11-2 with TRBJ2-3; possibly TRBD2 for D (5 bases). Germline lookup yields CDR1 SGHAT and CDR2 FQNNGV. The germline V and J ends were trimmed by 6 bases and 0 bases, with 13 bases remaining between them. The CDR3 has 15 residues. This chain's CDR3 is CASRRSGASTDTQYF. CDR3 DNA: TGTGCCAGCAGGAGGAGCGGAGCTAGCACAGATACGCAGTATTTT.

The chain employs TRBV30 and TRBJ1-2; D may be TRBD1 (5 bases). The germline gives CDR1 GTSNPN, CDR2 SVGIG (reference sequence). This CDR3 region has 14 residues. Trimming removed 1 base at V and 2 bases at J, with 11 bases between. The CDR3 DNA reads as TGTGCCTGGAGTGCCCGGCAGGGAAACTATGGCTACACCTTC. This codes for CAWSARQGNYGYTF.

In its sample, this clonotype was seen a few times. The chain employs TRBV7-6 and TRBJ2-7; TRBD1 matches at 8 bases. CDR1 is SGHVS, CDR2 FNYEAQ, per germline. This CDR3 spans 14 amino acids. The V and J ends lost 3 bases and 7 bases, in that order; junction bases with no gene match: 8. CDR3 DNA: TGTGCCAGCAGCTTCCGGACAGGGACTGAAGAGCAGTACTTC. Translated: CASSFRTGTEEQYF.

This sequence joins TRBV5-5 and TRBJ1-2; D is uncertain. The germline V and J ends were trimmed by 0 bases and 4 bases, with 7 bases remaining between them. CDR3 length: 13 amino acids. The germline CDR1 and CDR2 sequences are SGHKS and YYEKEE (reference sequence). Written as DNA, the CDR3 is TGTGCCAGCAGCTTGGCGGGTACCTATGGCTACACCTTC. This gives the protein CASSLAGTYGYTF.

This clonotype was seen more than once but under ten times. This chain links TRBV3-1 with TRBJ2-3; a weak D match, TRBD2 (5 bases). The germline V gene has CDR1 LGHDT and CDR2 YNNKEL (reference sequence). V lost 0 bases and J 0 bases, leaving 7 bases between the germline ends. The CDR3 sequence is 15 residues long. The CDR3 region is CASSQDGGSTDTQYF. The CDR3 nucleotides are TGTGCCAGCAGCCAAGATGGCGGGAGCACAGATACGCAGTATTTT.

The chain carries TRBV19 and TRBJ2-5, with a possible D match to TRBD1 (6 bases). V was cut by 4 bases and J by 5 bases, with 20 bases left in between. Germline lookup yields CDR1 LNHDA and CDR2 SQIVND (reference sequence). The length of the CDR3 is 16 residues. CDR3: CASSKKDSSPKETQYF. The CDR3 DNA reads TGTGCCAGTAGTAAGAAGGACAGTTCACCCAAGGAGACCCAGTACTTC.

The rearrangement joins TRBV4-1 to TRBJ1-4; D gene ambiguous. V gave up 2 bases and J gave up 4 bases, with 5 bases separating them. Germline CDR1 reads MGHRA; CDR2 reads YSYEKL. The CDR3 is made up of 13 amino acids. CDR3 sequence: CASSQWGNEKLFF. In nucleotides, the CDR3 is TGCGCCAGCAGCCAATGGGGTAATGAAAAACTGTTTTTT.

A few counts support this clonotype. The chain has TRBV9 and TRBJ1-2; D might be TRBD1 (6 bases). Per the germline V gene, CDR1 is SGDLS and CDR2 is YYNGEE. CDR3 length: 16 residues. Trimming stripped 4 bases from V and 3 bases from J, with 19 bases between. The DNA for the CDR3 is TGTGCCAGCAGCCCAAGCACTGCCAGGGGCGACTATGGCTACACCTTC. Translation: CASSPSTARGDYGYTF.

The chain couples TRBV12-3 or TRBV12-4 to TRBJ2-5, with TRBD1 identical over 10 bases. CDR3 length equals 14 residues. The trim removed 5 bases at V and 6 bases at J, leaving 6 bases unmatched. The CDR3 nucleotides are TGTGCCAGCAGTCCGACAGGGGGCGTGAAGACCCAGTACTTC. Translation gives CASSPTGGVKTQYF.

Only a few counts were recorded for this clonotype. Germline is not matched at one junction end, which may reflect a read error. The chain combines TRBV6-5 with TRBJ2-3; no clear D gene. CDR3 length: 16 residues. Germline CDR1 reads MNHEY; CDR2 reads SVGAGI. In DNA, the CDR3 is TGTGCCAGCAGTTACTCGGACGCCCGCAGCACATATACGCAGTATTTT. This codes for CASSYSDARSTYTQYF.

This chain links TRBV13 with TRBJ2-1; possibly TRBD1 for D (5 bases). Germline V CDR1 and CDR2: PRHDT, FYEKMQ (reference sequence). The ends were cut back, 5 bases at V and 5 bases at J, with 10 bases in the middle. The CDR3 consists of 13 residues. The CDR3 region has the DNA TGTGCCAGCAGCGACGAGGACAACAATGAGCAGTTCTTC. This encodes CASSDEDNNEQFF. The full variable domain, its missing parts supplied by reference TRBV13 and TRBJ2-1, is AAGVIQSPRHLIKEKRETATLKCYPIPRHDTVYWYQQGPGQDPQFLISFYEKMQSDKGSIPDRFSAQQFSDYHSELNMSSLELGDSALYFCASSDEDNNEQFFGPGTRLTVL.

The chain recombines TRBV14 with TRBJ1-1; D gene ambiguous. Per the germline V gene, CDR1 is SGHDN and CDR2 is FVKESK. This CDR3 region has 17 residues. Trimming took off 2 bases at V and 0 bases at J, with 16 bases between the two ends. The CDR3 DNA follows: TGTGCCAGCAGCCAAAAAGGTTACGGTTACATGAACACTGAAGCTTTCTTT. This gives the protein CASSQKGYGYMNTEAFF. Full variable domain (rest looked up from reference TRBV14 and TRBJ1-1): EAGVTQFPSHSVIEKGQTVTLRCDPISGHDNLYWYRRVMGKEIKFLLHFVKESKQDESGMPNNRFLAERTGGTYSTLKVQPAELEDSGVYFCASSQKGYGYMNTEAFFGQGTRLTVV.

Only a few counts were recorded for this clonotype. CDR3 coding DNA: TGTGCCACCTCCCCGGGGGGCGAAGAAGAGACCCAGTACTTC. Its protein is CATSPGGEEETQYF. The rearrangement links TRBV24-1 to TRBJ2-5; tentatively, D is TRBD2 (7 bases). The V and J ends lost 9 bases and 3 bases respectively, with 16 bases between them. This CDR3 is built from 14 residues. CDR1 and CDR2 from the germline V gene are KGHDR and SFDVKD.

The chain combines TRBV7-9 with TRBJ2-7; TRBD1 matches at 10 bases. Germline V lookup: CDR1 SEHNR, CDR2 FQNEAQ (reference sequence). The CDR3 loop spans 15 amino acids. Trimming removed 4 bases from V and 6 bases from J; junction bases left unmatched: 9. The chain's CDR3 is CASSSHRDRGLEQYF. CDR3 coding DNA: TGTGCCAGCAGCTCGCACCGGGACAGGGGCCTCGAGCAGTACTTC.

This clonotype was counted a few times. The V and J genes are TRBV20-1 and TRBJ2-7, with TRBD1 matching over 7 bases. In germline, CDR1 is DFQATT, CDR2 SNEGSKA (reference sequence). This CDR3 region has 16 residues. J gave up 0 bases and V 5 bases, and 13 bases lay outside the gene matches. CDR3: CSALPPRDRSSYEQYF. CDR3 nucleotide sequence: TGCAGTGCTCTACCTCCCCGGGACAGAAGCTCCTACGAGCAGTACTTC.

The table lists this clonotype with a few counts. The V and J genes are TRBV29-1 and TRBJ2-7; 12 bases match TRBD2. V lost 5 bases and J lost 5; bases outside the gene matches: 4. The CDR3 covers 13 residues. Germline lookup yields CDR1 SQVTM and CDR2 ANQGSEA. This CDR3 reads CSVRTSGINEQYF. CDR3 nucleotide sequence: TGCAGCGTTCGGACTAGCGGGATCAACGAGCAGTACTTC.

This clonotype has just a few counts. The chain combines TRBV7-9 with TRBJ1-6; no firm D call. The CDR3 contains 13 residues. Germline-derived CDR1 and CDR2 are SEHNR and FQNEAQ (reference sequence). Trimming removed 1 base from V and 6 bases from J, with 4 bases in between. CDR3 DNA sequence: TGTGCCAGCAGCTTAGAGGGTAATTCACCCCTCCACTTT. Protein sequence: CASSLEGNSPLHF.

This chain links TRBV7-3 with TRBJ2-1; 7 bases match TRBD2. Germline CDR1 is SGHTA and CDR2 is FQGTGA. Trimming at V came to 4 bases and at J to 10 bases, leaving 10 bases not matched to a gene. The CDR3 spans 14 residues. The CDR3: CASSSPQGAGEQFF. The CDR3 region has the DNA TGTGCCAGCAGCTCCCCCCAGGGAGCGGGGGAGCAGTTCTTC.

This clonotype was seen more than once but under ten times. The rearrangement links TRBV7-2 to TRBJ1-2, with D possibly being TRBD1 (5 bases). CDR1 SGHTA and CDR2 FQGNSA come from the germline V gene. The V gene lost 1 base and the J gene lost 4 bases, with 16 bases spanning the gap. The CDR3 consists of 16 residues. CDR3: CASSLVALGGAYGYTF. CDR3 sequence (DNA): TGTGCCAGCAGCTTAGTTGCATTGGGGGGTGCCTATGGCTACACCTTC.

This clonotype has only a few counts. The V gene is TRBV4-1, the J gene TRBJ1-1; D remains unclear. Trimming shortened V by 1 base and J by 2 bases, and 5 bases separated the two germline ends. Germline CDR1 and CDR2: MGHRA and YSYEKL. The CDR3 consists of 13 residues. The CDR3: CASSQVSNTEAFF. DNA for the CDR3: TGCGCCAGCAGCCAAGTTTCTAACACTGAAGCTTTCTTT.

This sequence joins TRBV2 and TRBJ2-1; TRBD1 might be the D (5 bases). Germline loops: CDR1 SNHLY, CDR2 FYNNEI. The CDR3 spans 13 residues. V lost 6 bases and J 4 bases, leaving 10 bases between the germline ends. The CDR3 coding sequence is TGTGCCAGCAGGACAGAACCGTACAATGAGCAGTTCTTC. Protein: CASRTEPYNEQFF.

The V gene is TRBV11-2, the J gene TRBJ1-1, with D possibly being TRBD1 (5 bases). Germline V CDR1 and CDR2: SGHAT, FQNNGV. The CDR3 runs 14 residues. Trimming stripped 6 bases from V and 1 base from J, with 12 bases between. CDR3 coding DNA: TGTGCCAGCAGGTCAGGGACGGAGAACACTGAAGCTTTCTTT. This gives the protein CASRSGTENTEAFF.

This clonotype occurred a few times. The chain couples TRBV2 to TRBJ1-6; D is unclear. Germline V lookup: CDR1 SNHLY, CDR2 FYNNEI. The CDR3 has 15 residues. The V and J ends lost 1 base and 0 bases respectively, with 4 bases between them. In nucleotides, the CDR3 is TGTGCCAGCAGTGAAGACAGCTCCTATAATTCACCCCTCCACTTT. Encoded protein: CASSEDSSYNSPLHF.